This T cell receptor beta chain was documented in a study of cytomegalovirus exposure and HLA in healthy donors. Study outcomes and limitations: The later analysis indicated that the majority of CMV-associated TCR beta chains appeared HLA-restricted.

V trimming: 6 bases; J trimming: 6 bases; junction bases outside the gene matches: 11. Germline CDR1 reads LNHDA; CDR2 reads SQIVND (reference sequence). The CDR3 runs to 16 residues. For this clone: What it binds is unknown.

The PCR had 60 Vbeta and 13 Jbeta primers. Profiled with immunoSEQ multiplex PCR; TCRdb holds only in-frame clones, not every one. The table shows 100,000 to 150,000 clones, with about 82% occurring only once. This clonotype originated in a man aged 25 to 40 in good health and CMV-seronegative. The sample was PBMCs. This chain joins TRBV19 and TRBJ2-1; 10 nucleotides match TRBD2. CDR3 residues: CASRQASGSLRNEQFF. The DNA for the CDR3 is TGTGCCAGTAGGCAGGCTAGCGGGAGCCTTCGCAATGAGCAGTTCTTC. Filled out from reference TRBV19 and TRBJ2-1, the complete variable domain reads DGGITQSPKYLFRKEGQNVTLSCEQNLNHDAMYWYRQDPGQGLRLIYYSQIVNDFQKGDIAEGYSVSREKKESFPLTVTSAQKNPTAFYLCASRQASGSLRNEQFFGPGTRLTVL.